This T cell receptor beta chain was retrieved from a study of T-cell reconstitution after alpha-beta-depleted transplantation in children. CDR1 is SGHTA and CDR2 is FQGNSA in the germline V gene. V dropped 0 bases and J dropped 0 bases, with 4 bases sitting between them. The CDR3 runs to 14 residues. This clonotype was seen a few times. Construction of the TCRbeta library involved unique molecular identifiers. TCRdb reanalysed the PCR reads using MiXCR and keeps one entry per CDR3 protein. The sample includes about 78,000 distinct CDR3 sequences, 12% to 15% of them seen just once. The material was PBMCs, mostly from graft donor cells, obtained 180 days after TCRalphabeta/CD19-depleted stem cell transplant. The chain has TRBV7-2 and TRBJ2-3; no clear D gene. This TCR was sampled from a male patient aged 2 to 10 who had a stem cell transplant for acute lymphoblastic leukemia, so the T cells may come from the graft donor. DNA for the CDR3: TGTGCCAGCAGCTTAGCTAGAAGCACAGATACGCAGTATTTT. Its translation is CASSLARSTDTQYF. Full variable domain (outside the CDR3, taken from reference TRBV7-2 and TRBJ2-3): GAGVSQSPSNKVTEKGKDVELRCDPISGHTALYWYRQSLGQGLEFLIYFQGNSAPDKSGLPSDRFSAERTGGSVSTLTIQRTQQEDSAVYLCASSLARSTDTQYFGPGTRLTVL.